Detailed here is one T cell receptor (beta chain). Its antigen remains unknown. This sample is drawn from a study of blood T cells in healthy people across ages. General study points: The study found more naive CD4+ cells and higher diversity in long-lived than aged donors. Significant beta diversity loss was already apparent by age approximately 38, declining roughly linearly.

RNA extraction gave at least 5 micrograms of total RNA per sample. Germline CDR1 is SGHRS and CDR2 is YFSETQ. The CDR3 loop spans 14 amino acids. V was cut by 1 base and J by 3 bases, with 10 bases left in between. PCR was performed a second time for about 6 to 12 cycles using a sample-barcoded 5' primer and a J-beta primer mix. Each cDNA molecule was tagged by a template-switch adaptor with 12 random nucleotides. MiXCR, applied by TCRdb to the 5' RACE reads, yields one record per CDR3 protein. The sample has about 640,000 distinct CDR3 sequences, about 54% seen once. This chain links TRBV5-1 with TRBJ1-1, with D perhaps TRBD1 (5 bases). Material for sequencing was blood. The clonotype was recovered from a man aged 55 to 70 in good health. CDR3 nucleotides: TGCGCCAGCAGCTTGACAGGTGGGGACACTGAAGCTTTCTTT. As protein: CASSLTGGDTEAFF.